Described below is a single TCR beta chain sequence and its context. As yet, its antigen is unknown. PCR was performed a second time for about 7 to 11 cycles using a sample-barcoded 5' primer and a J-beta primer mix. Each CDR3 protein gets one entry after TCRdb re-called the 5' RACE reads with MiXCR. The sample has 1.5 million to 2 million distinct CDR3 sequences; 49% are singletons. This sample was included in a study of blood T cells in healthy people across ages. For the study at large: Template switching caught about one barcoded beta molecule for each two T cells.

Overall study findings and caveats: More naive CD4+ cells and higher diversity marked long-lived donors relative to aged donors. Significant beta diversity loss was already apparent by age 40, declining roughly linearly.

The V end lost 3 bases, the J end lost 7 bases, and 14 bases lay between the germline ends. This CDR3 spans 14 amino acids. The V gene's germline CDR1 is SGDLS and CDR2 YYNGEE. The V and J genes are TRBV9 and TRBJ2-1; possibly TRBD1 or TRBD2 for D (5 bases each). This TCR was recovered from a woman in her thirties or forties in good health. The sequenced sample was blood. The CDR3 bases are TGTGCCAGCAGCGAGACCTCCTGGGGGAATGAGCAGTTCTTC. It specifies CASSETSWGNEQFF.